A single sample gave rise to the 27 T cell receptor beta chains below, sequenced in a study of T cell responses to AZD1222 COVID-19 vaccine. Data came from immunoSEQ multiplex PCR; TCRdb stores just in-frame clones and leaves some out. Of about 50,000 clones in the sample, over 60% were seen once. The input for sequencing was peripheral blood, taken on day 0 of AZD1222 vaccination. These TCRs come from an adult in good health.

The chain joins TRBV20-1 to TRBJ1-1; no reliable D call. This CDR3 comprises 11 residues. V was trimmed by 6 bases and J by 10 bases, leaving 15 bases between them. Germline CDR1 and CDR2: DFQATT and SNEGSKA (reference sequence). The CDR3 protein is CSAGTGLGAFF. The CDR3 DNA reads TGCAGTGCCGGTACCGGACTAGGAGCTTTCTTT.

The chain joins TRBV5-1 to TRBJ2-7, with 9 nucleotides matching TRBD2. V dropped 0 bases and J dropped 0; count of bases not matched to a gene: 10. This CDR3 comprises 18 residues. CDR1 is SGHRS and CDR2 is YFSETQ in the germline V gene. Written as DNA, the CDR3 is TGCGCCAGCAGCTTGGAGCCCAGCGGGAGGACGAGCTCCTACGAGCAGTACTTC. Encoded protein: CASSLEPSGRTSSYEQYF.

Comment on this clone: This sample includes further DNA sequences coding for the same CDR3. The chain has TRBV5-1 and TRBJ1-1; no reliable D call. Germline V lookup: CDR1 SGHRS, CDR2 YFSETQ. The CDR3 runs 14 residues. V was pared by 0 bases and J by 0 bases, with 6 bases between. In DNA form, the CDR3 reads TGCGCCAGCAGCTTGGGGGCCTTGAACACTGAAGCTTTCTTT. It specifies CASSLGALNTEAFF.

The gene calls are TRBV4-1 and TRBJ2-4; 7 nucleotides agree with TRBD1. Trimming removed 4 bases from V and 6 bases from J; junction bases left unmatched: 3. Germline loops: CDR1 MGHRA, CDR2 YSYEKL. This CDR3 has 13 residues. This CDR3 reads CASSRDSGNIQYF. DNA of the CDR3: TGCGCCAGCAGCCGGGACAGCGGAAACATTCAGTACTTC.

This clone was picked up a small number of times. The V call is TRBV7-8, the J call TRBJ2-7; D tentatively reads TRBD1 or TRBD2 (5 bases each). The CDR3 runs 14 residues. The V gene lost 0 bases and the J gene lost 2 bases, with 8 bases spanning the gap. CDR1 and CDR2 (germline): SGHVS, FQNEAQ. CDR3 sequence (DNA): TGTGCCAGCAGCTTAGCGGGGACCGCCTACGAGCAGTACGTC. This gives the protein CASSLAGTAYEQYV.

J is TRBJ2-4 and V is TRBV5-5; 9 positions agree with TRBD1. Trimming removed 4 bases from V and 1 base from J; junction bases left unmatched: 12. The germline V gene has CDR1 SGHKS and CDR2 YYEKEE (reference sequence). The CDR3 covers 18 residues. The CDR3 spells CASSPLLRDRVAKNIQYF. The DNA for the CDR3 is TGTGCCAGCAGCCCTCTACTCCGGGACAGGGTCGCCAAAAACATTCAGTACTTC.

The chain couples TRBV6-5 to TRBJ1-3; D remains ambiguous. CDR1 is MNHEY, CDR2 SVGAGI, per germline. V shed 7 bases and J shed 3 bases, with 10 bases lying between them. This CDR3 has 13 amino acids. CDR3 loop: CASNEERGNTIYF. The CDR3 DNA reads TGTGCCAGCAACGAAGAACGTGGAAACACCATATATTTT.

This clone was seen only a few times. The chain joins TRBV6-2 or TRBV6-3 to TRBJ1-6; D unresolved. Trimming shortened V by 2 bases and J by 0 bases, and 5 bases separated the two germline ends. CDR1 and CDR2 from the germline V gene are MNHEY and SVGEGT. This CDR3 comprises 15 residues. The chain's CDR3 is CASSYQSSYNSPLHF. The CDR3 bases are TGTGCCAGCAGTTACCAGAGCTCCTATAATTCACCCCTCCACTTT.

This clone turned up a few times. This rearrangement joins TRBV6-5 to TRBJ2-2, with 7 bases lining up with TRBD1. Germline CDR1 reads MNHEY; CDR2 reads SVGAGI. This CDR3 has 15 residues. V shed 6 bases and J 2 bases; nucleotides not matched to a gene: 6. The CDR3, as DNA: TGTGCCAGCAGGCTGGGACAGCCAAACACCGGGGAGCTGTTTTTT. Protein sequence: CASRLGQPNTGELFF.

V usage is TRBV10-3 and J usage is TRBJ1-5; D is undetermined. This CDR3 contains 15 residues. Germline CDR1 is ENHRY and CDR2 is SYGVKD. The V end was cut by 2 bases, the J end by 0 bases, with 8 bases between. CDR3 DNA sequence: TGTGCCATCAGTGAGAGCGGGAATAGCAATCAGCCCCAGCATTTT. Protein sequence: CAISESGNSNQPQHF.

The chain is built from TRBV28 and TRBJ1-3, with D unresolved. There are 15 residues in the CDR3. Germline V gene sequence: CDR1 MDHEN, CDR2 SYDVKM. Trimming cost V 6 bases and J 0 bases, with 12 bases left between them. The CDR3 bases are TGTGCCAGCAGAGGAGGGATCCACTCTGGAAACACCATATATTTT. Translating gives CASRGGIHSGNTIYF.

This chain connects TRBV6-4 to TRBJ2-3; TRBD2 matches 8 bases. J gave up 8 bases and V 3 bases, and 7 bases lay outside the gene matches. The CDR3 sequence is 14 residues long. The germline V gene has CDR1 MRHNA and CDR2 SNTAGT. The CDR3 region has the DNA TGTGCCAGCAGTGAAGCGGGGGCCCGAGGTACGCAGTATTTT. It is translated as CASSEAGARGTQYF.

About this clone: A junction end diverges from the germline sequence, so it may reflect a read error. The rearrangement joins TRBV2 to TRBJ2-1; D possibly corresponds to TRBD2 (5 bases). Germline V gives CDR1 SNHLY, CDR2 FYNNEI. The length of the CDR3 is 14 residues. The CDR3, as DNA: TGTGCCAGCGGTGACTCGCCGGGGTACAATGAGCAGTTCTTC. It translates to CASGDSPGYNEQFF.

J is TRBJ2-5 and V is TRBV2, with a weak D call TRBD1 (5 bases). The CDR3 contains 15 residues. Per the germline V gene, CDR1 is SNHLY and CDR2 is FYNNEI. V was pared by 0 bases and J by 2 bases, with 10 bases between. CDR3 amino acids: CASSEALGVQETQYF. The CDR3 DNA sequence: TGTGCCAGCAGTGAAGCGCTAGGGGTACAAGAGACCCAGTACTTC. Complete variable domain (other parts from reference TRBV2 and TRBJ2-5): EPEVTQTPSHQVTQMGQEVILRCVPISNHLYFYWYRQILGQKVEFLVSFYNNEISEKSEIFDDQFSVERPDGSNFTLKIRSTKLEDSAMYFCASSEALGVQETQYFGPGTRLLVL.

This clone has only a few counts. The chain is built from TRBV5-1 and TRBJ2-1; 14 bases are shared with TRBD2. V was clipped by 4 bases and J by 15 bases; unmatched bases: 6. CDR1 SGHRS and CDR2 YFSETQ come from the germline V gene. This CDR3 has 13 residues. CDR3 sequence reads: CASSGGTSGSGFF. DNA for the CDR3: TGCGCCAGCAGCGGGGGGACTAGCGGGAGTGGGTTCTTC.

This chain connects TRBV5-5 to TRBJ2-3; 7 nucleotides agree with TRBD1. The CDR3 consists of 18 residues. Germline V gene sequence: CDR1 SGHKS, CDR2 YYEKEE (reference sequence). The V gene end was trimmed by 4 bases and the J gene end by 3 bases; junction bases not matched to a gene: 17. CDR3: CASSHFPSDRAGTDTQYF. CDR3 DNA: TGTGCCAGCAGCCATTTCCCATCCGACAGGGCTGGGACAGATACGCAGTATTTT.

This chain links TRBV12-3 or TRBV12-4 with TRBJ1-5, with D unclear. The CDR3 covers 13 residues. V lost 2 bases to trimming and J lost 4 bases, with 6 bases between them. The CDR3 coding sequence is TGTGCCAGCAGTTTAAATGAGAATCAGCCCCAGCATTTT. It codes for CASSLNENQPQHF.

V is TRBV10-2 and J is TRBJ1-6; 8 bases are a match to TRBD1. Trimming took 7 bases from V and 5 from J; bases not matched to a gene: 4. There are 14 residues in the CDR3. CDR1 is WSHSY, CDR2 SAAADI, per germline. The CDR3 reads CASKQDRDNSPLHF. As DNA, the CDR3 is TGCGCCAGCAAACAGGACAGGGATAATTCACCCCTCCACTTT.

CDR3 in amino acids: CASSLERPPRNEQFF. The DNA of the CDR3 is TGCGCCAGCAGCTTGGAAAGGCCACCTCGGAATGAGCAGTTCTTC. J is TRBJ2-1 and V is TRBV5-1, with unresolved D. From germline, CDR1 is SGHRS and CDR2 YFSETQ. The CDR3 consists of 15 residues. Trimming shortened V by 0 bases and J by 7 bases, and 14 bases separated the two germline ends.

The CDR3 sequence is CAISVSGRGGHQETQYF. The DNA of the CDR3 is TGTGCCATCAGTGTCTCCGGGCGGGGGGGGCACCAAGAGACCCAGTACTTC. The rearrangement joins TRBV10-3 to TRBJ2-5, with TRBD2 matching 9 bases. There are 17 residues in the CDR3. The germline V gene has CDR1 ENHRY and CDR2 SYGVKD. The ends lost 4 bases at V and 0 bases at J; junction bases unmatched: 9.

This clone was picked up one time. This chain uses TRBV7-2 with TRBJ1-1; no definite D call. V shed 7 bases and J shed 4 bases, with 13 bases lying between them. In germline, CDR1 is SGHTA, CDR2 FQGNSA. The CDR3 loop spans 13 amino acids. CDR3 bases: TGTGCCAGCAACCCGTTTTGGGGCACTGAAGCTTTCTTT. This codes for CASNPFWGTEAFF.

This sequence joins TRBV4-2 and TRBJ1-2; 7 bases match TRBD1. CDR1 and CDR2 from the germline V gene are LGHNA and YNFKEQ. Trimming took 4 bases from V and 2 from J; bases not matched to a gene: 7. The CDR3 is 15 amino acids. CDR3 coding DNA: TGTGCCAGCAGCCCGACGGGGACAGAAAACTATGGCTACACCTTC. Its protein product is CASSPTGTENYGYTF.

This chain uses TRBV5-1 with TRBJ1-4; D is possibly TRBD1 (5 bases). There are 15 residues in the CDR3. CDR1 is SGHRS, CDR2 YFSETQ, per germline. V shed 4 bases and J shed 2 bases, with 12 bases lying between them. CDR3 DNA: TGCGCCAGCAGCGTCCGGGACCCGACTAATGAAAAACTGTTTTTT. Amino acid sequence: CASSVRDPTNEKLFF.

This clone occurred once. The CDR3 coding sequence is TGTGCCATCAGTGAGCGAAAGGGCGGGACTGAAGCTTTCTTT. The encoded protein is CAISERKGGTEAFF. V gene TRBV10-3 combines with J gene TRBJ1-1; no definite D call. Germline V gene data show CDR1 as ENHRY and CDR2 as SYGVKD. The V end was cut by 2 bases, the J end by 5 bases, with 12 bases between. CDR3 length: 14 residues.

The CDR3 coding sequence is TGTGCCAGCACCGGCAGGGGCCGGGCTGAAAAACTGTTTTTT. It yields the protein CASTGRGRAEKLFF. The chain has TRBV2 and TRBJ1-4, with D perhaps TRBD1 (6 bases). The V end lost 7 bases, the J end lost 7 bases, and 16 bases lay between the germline ends. This CDR3 has 14 residues. CDR1 is SNHLY and CDR2 is FYNNEI in the germline V gene.

This rearrangement joins TRBV29-1 to TRBJ1-4, with 7 bases matching TRBD1. The junction had 8 bases not matched to a gene; V was cut back by 6 bases and J by 13 bases. The germline V gene has CDR1 SQVTM and CDR2 ANQGSEA. The CDR3 length is 11 residues. The DNA for the CDR3 is TGCAGCGTCGATGACAGGGCTCGACTGTTTTTT. It specifies CSVDDRARLFF.

The chain is built from TRBV5-1 and TRBJ2-1; D may be TRBD1 or TRBD2 (5 bases each). The V end was cut by 7 bases, the J end by 6 bases, with 11 bases between. The germline CDR1 and CDR2 sequences are SGHRS and YFSETQ. The CDR3 spans 12 residues. The CDR3 loop is CASYEGLNEQFF. The CDR3 nucleotides read TGCGCCAGCTACGAGGGGCTCAATGAGCAGTTCTTC.